Below, 32 T cell receptor beta chains from the same sample are listed, as sequenced in a study of CD8 T cells in ankylosing spondylitis. TCRdb reprocessed the 5' RACE reads with MiXCR, giving one entry per CDR3 protein. The table shows a few hundred thousand distinct CDR3 sequences, with over 9.5% occurring only once. Their target antigens are unknown. Study results and limitations: Seemingly characteristic of ankylosing spondylitis blood was a TCR beta motif consisting of eight highly homologous variants.

Sequenced material: blood, either unsorted or a sorted T cell fraction (not recorded which). The receptors stem from a male donor with ankylosing spondylitis.

This clonotype was found many times. CDR3 nucleotide sequence: TGTGCCAGCAGTGAATTTGGGCAGAGTAGCACAGATACGCAGTATTTT. This gives the protein CASSEFGQSSTDTQYF. The V gene is TRBV25-1, the J gene TRBJ2-3; no clear D gene. The CDR3 has 16 residues. Germline loops: CDR1 MGHDK, CDR2 SYGVNS. Trimming removed 1 base at V and 0 bases at J, with 11 bases between.

This rearrangement joins TRBV9 to TRBJ2-1, with D perhaps TRBD1 (6 bases). The V gene lost 5 bases and the J gene lost 10 bases, with 10 bases spanning the gap. Germline CDR1 reads SGDLS; CDR2 reads YYNGEE. The CDR3 spans 11 residues. This CDR3 is CASRDTGEQFF. CDR3 DNA sequence: TGTGCCAGCAGGGATACAGGGGAGCAGTTCTTC.

The chain is built from TRBV20-1 and TRBJ2-2, with TRBD2 matching 10 bases. This CDR3 spans 16 amino acids. Per germline, CDR1 DFQATT and CDR2 SNEGSKA (reference sequence). J lost 8 bases, V lost 5 bases, and 14 bases had no gene match. The CDR3 DNA sequence: TGCAGTGCTCCCCCGGCCCGGGAACTAGCGGGAGGGGAGCTGTTTTTT. Translated: CSAPPARELAGGELFF.

J is TRBJ1-5 and V is TRBV7-2; 7 bases are shared with TRBD1. Germline V gives CDR1 SGHTA, CDR2 FQGNSA. This CDR3 region has 13 residues. V gave up 6 bases and J gave up 6 bases; unmatched junction bases: 5. CDR3 in DNA: TGTGCCAGCAGTCCACAGGGGAGTCAGCCCCAGCATTTT. Its protein is CASSPQGSQPQHF.

There are many counts of this clonotype. The chain has TRBV10-3 and TRBJ1-2; 10 nucleotides line up with TRBD1. This CDR3 is built from 11 residues. Trimming cost V 10 bases and J 8 bases; bases outside gene matches: 4. Germline V lookup: CDR1 ENHRY, CDR2 SYGVKD. CDR3 amino acids: CATGTGEGYTF. As DNA, the CDR3 is TGTGCCACCGGGACAGGGGAAGGCTACACCTTC.

V gene TRBV20-1 combines with J gene TRBJ1-1; 12 bases fit TRBD1. CDR3 length equals 14 residues. V dropped 5 bases and J dropped 5; count of bases not matched to a gene: 6. The germline V gene has CDR1 DFQATT and CDR2 SNEGSKA (reference sequence). CDR3 bases: TGCAGTGCTTGGGGGACAGGGGGCCGTACTGAAGCTTTCTTT. This gives the protein CSAWGTGGRTEAFF.

The table lists this clonotype with a few counts. As DNA, the CDR3 is TGTGCCAGCAGCCTTTGGGGGACAGGGGGCTCAGATACGCAGTATTTT. It codes for CASSLWGTGGSDTQYF. The J gene is TRBJ2-3, the V gene TRBV12-3 or TRBV12-4, with 12 bases aligning to TRBD1. The CDR3 sequence is 16 residues long. V shed 6 bases, J shed 4 bases, and the junction held 8 bases outside the gene matches.

V and J are TRBV18 and TRBJ1-3; 7 positions match TRBD1. CDR3 length equals 15 residues. Germline V gene sequence: CDR1 KGHSH, CDR2 LQKENI. V shed 3 bases, J shed 8 bases, and the junction held 10 bases outside the gene matches. In DNA form, the CDR3 reads TGTGCCAGCTCACCTCCGACAGGGCTTGTGGACACCATATATTTT. The encoded protein is CASSPPTGLVDTIYF.

This sequence joins TRBV30 and TRBJ2-5; D is unresolved. This CDR3 has 12 residues. The V gene's germline CDR1 is GTSNPN and CDR2 SVGIG (reference sequence). V was clipped by 0 bases and J by 4 bases, with 6 bases between them. Here the CDR3 DNA reads TGTGCCTGGAGTGTCGTAGTAGAGACCCAGTACTTC. Translating gives CAWSVVVETQYF.

The chain combines TRBV29-1 with TRBJ1-1; 9 bases align to TRBD1. V trimming: 6 bases; J trimming: 1 base; junction bases outside the gene matches: 12. This CDR3 is built from 16 residues. Germline assignment: CDR1 SQVTM and CDR2 ANQGSEA. CDR3 nucleotides: TGCAGCGTCCCCTCGCCCCGGGACAGGGAGAACACTGAAGCTTTCTTT. It translates to CSVPSPRDRENTEAFF.

A few counts support this clonotype. V and J are TRBV20-1 and TRBJ1-2; D ambiguous. The CDR3 loop spans 13 amino acids. Germline V gene sequence: CDR1 DFQATT, CDR2 SNEGSKA (reference sequence). Trimming shortened V by 6 bases and J by 0 bases, and 11 bases separated the two germline ends. DNA of the CDR3: TGCAGTGCCCCGACATTCGCTAACTATGGCTACACCTTC. This translates into CSAPTFANYGYTF.

The rearrangement joins TRBV5-5 to TRBJ2-7; D is ambiguous. There are 16 residues in the CDR3. V was trimmed by 4 bases and J by 0 bases, leaving 17 bases between them. CDR1 is SGHKS, CDR2 YYEKEE, per germline (reference sequence). CDR3 nucleotide sequence: TGTGCCAGCAGCCCCATCTTAGCCTTTAGCTCCTACGAGCAGTACGTC. Translation gives CASSPILAFSSYEQYV.

CDR3 residues: CASSPQRNTIYF. The CDR3 bases are TGTGCCAGCAGCCCTCAGAGGAACACCATATATTTT. The chain has TRBV11-2 and TRBJ1-3, with unresolved D. CDR3 length: 12 amino acids. The germline CDR1 and CDR2 sequences are SGHAT and FQNNGV. The V end lost 5 bases, the J end lost 7 bases, and 9 bases lay between the germline ends.

This clonotype occurred many times. This chain joins TRBV7-8 and TRBJ2-5; D perhaps matches TRBD2 (6 bases). Trimming took off 4 bases at V and 5 bases at J, with 17 bases between the two ends. The CDR3 covers 15 residues. Germline lookup yields CDR1 SGHVS and CDR2 FQNEAQ. The CDR3 DNA is TGTGCCAGCAGCTCCCCGGCGGGAAGGGAGGAGACCCAGTACTTC. As protein: CASSSPAGREETQYF.

This clonotype was observed at least ten times. In DNA, the CDR3 is TGCGCCAGCAGCCATACTAGCGGGGCGAACACCGGGGAGCTGTTTTTT. It codes for CASSHTSGANTGELFF. This sequence joins TRBV4-1 and TRBJ2-2; 10 bases align to TRBD2. The V segment lost 3 bases and the J segment 0 bases; nucleotides outside the gene matches: 1. Germline CDR1 and CDR2: MGHRA and YSYEKL. The CDR3 consists of 16 residues.

The chain is built from TRBV20-1 and TRBJ2-5; tentatively, D is TRBD2 (5 bases). Per the germline V gene, CDR1 is DFQATT and CDR2 is SNEGSKA (reference sequence). This CDR3 comprises 14 residues. With 2 bases removed from V and 2 bases from J, the gap between germline ends came to 12 bases. The CDR3 coding sequence is TGCAGTGCTAGACCGGCTAGCTCACAAGAGACCCAGTACTTC. Residues: CSARPASSQETQYF.

This clonotype appeared many times. The J gene is TRBJ2-1, the V gene TRBV9; 10 bases are a match to TRBD2. J gave up 2 bases and V 2 bases, and 4 bases lay outside the gene matches. CDR1 and CDR2 from the germline V gene are SGDLS and YYNGEE. The CDR3 loop spans 16 amino acids. The CDR3 DNA follows: TGTGCCAGCAGCGTTACTAGCGGGATCACCTACAATGAGCAGTTCTTC. Protein sequence: CASSVTSGITYNEQFF.

This clonotype was seen a few times. The V and J genes are TRBV6-1 and TRBJ1-5; no firm D call. The V end lost 6 bases, the J end lost 4 bases, and 13 bases lay between the germline ends. Germline V lookup: CDR1 MNHNS, CDR2 SASEGT. The CDR3 extends over 14 amino acids. CDR3 sequence reads: CASRTDGGNQPQHF. The CDR3 bases are TGTGCCAGCAGAACGGACGGAGGAAATCAGCCCCAGCATTTT.

This clonotype was counted at least ten times. V and J are TRBV20-1 and TRBJ1-1; D ambiguous. Germline loops: CDR1 DFQATT, CDR2 SNEGSKA (reference sequence). This CDR3 comprises 12 residues. The V end was cut by 6 bases, the J end by 4 bases, with 12 bases between. CDR3 sequence: CSATEGITEAFF. The CDR3 nucleotides read TGCAGTGCCACTGAAGGGATCACTGAAGCTTTCTTT.

This chain uses TRBV7-9 with TRBJ2-5; TRBD2 agrees at 16 bases. The junction had 8 bases not matched to a gene; V was cut back by 5 bases and J by 5 bases. From germline, CDR1 is SEHNR and CDR2 FQNEAQ (reference sequence). This CDR3 comprises 17 residues. The CDR3 nucleotides read TGTGCCAGCAGCCCCGGGACTAGCGGGAGGGCCGAGGAGACCCAGTACTTC. Protein: CASSPGTSGRAEETQYF.

The V and J genes are TRBV10-3 and TRBJ2-1; 13 bases are shared with TRBD2. CDR3 length: 16 residues. V trimming: 10 bases; J trimming: 6 bases; junction bases outside the gene matches: 12. Germline values: CDR1 ENHRY, CDR2 SYGVKD. CDR3 protein: CATTGLAGRGVNEQFF. CDR3 nucleotides: TGTGCCACCACGGGACTAGCGGGAAGGGGCGTCAATGAGCAGTTCTTC.

This clonotype was picked up a small number of times. This rearrangement joins TRBV14 to TRBJ2-3, with 9 bases fitting TRBD2. Germline V gene data show CDR1 as SGHDN and CDR2 as FVKESK. With V trimmed by 7 bases and J by 7 bases, 9 bases remained unmatched. The CDR3 contains 14 residues. The CDR3 protein is CASTVGLAPHTQYF. Here the CDR3 DNA reads TGTGCCAGCACGGTGGGACTAGCTCCTCATACGCAGTATTTT.

V gene TRBV10-3 combines with J gene TRBJ1-4; D is unresolved. Germline CDR1 ENHRY, CDR2 SYGVKD. V lost 3 bases to trimming and J lost 5 bases, with 16 bases between them. This CDR3 comprises 16 residues. CDR3 bases: TGTGCCATCAGTGACGCATCCTTGGTGGCGAATGAAAAACTGTTTTTT. This codes for CAISDASLVANEKLFF.

The V and J genes are TRBV20-1 and TRBJ2-2; 7 bases line up with TRBD1. V shed 6 bases and J 8 bases; nucleotides not matched to a gene: 3. The CDR3 has 11 residues. The germline gives CDR1 DFQATT, CDR2 SNEGSKA (reference sequence). CDR3 protein: CSAQGVGELFF. The DNA for the CDR3 is TGCAGTGCCCAGGGGGTGGGGGAGCTGTTTTTT.

V is TRBV6-1 and J is TRBJ1-6, with D possibly TRBD1 on 5 matching bases. Germline V lookup: CDR1 MNHNS, CDR2 SASEGT. This CDR3 spans 15 amino acids. V was cut by 1 base and J by 4 bases, with 8 bases left in between. CDR3 nucleotides: TGTGCCAGCAGTGAAGGACAGCTTTATAATTCACCCCTCCACTTT. Residues: CASSEGQLYNSPLHF.

This clonotype has just a few counts. The rearrangement uses TRBV28 and TRBJ2-5; no clear D. CDR3 length: 11 residues. V was cut by 5 bases and J by 10 bases, with 11 bases left in between. Looked up from germline, CDR1 is MDHEN and CDR2 is SYDVKM. The CDR3 protein is CASSLGLIQYF. Here the CDR3 DNA reads TGTGCCAGCAGTCTTGGGTTAATCCAGTACTTC.

This clonotype has a count of ten or more. The J gene is TRBJ2-1, the V gene TRBV2; D is undetermined. With 5 bases removed from V and 5 bases from J, the gap between germline ends came to 13 bases. Per germline, CDR1 SNHLY and CDR2 FYNNEI. The CDR3 is made up of 14 amino acids. The CDR3 DNA is TGTGCCAGCAGTCTTGACCCACCAGACAATGAGCAGTTCTTC. Amino acid sequence: CASSLDPPDNEQFF.

The chain joins TRBV5-1 to TRBJ2-2; TRBD2 matches 7 bases. CDR3 length: 14 amino acids. The J segment lost 4 bases and the V segment lost 5 bases, leaving 5 bases of the junction unmatched. Germline V gives CDR1 SGHRS, CDR2 YFSETQ. The CDR3 here is CASRPREGTGELFF. The CDR3 nucleotides read TGCGCCAGCAGGCCGAGGGAGGGCACCGGGGAGCTGTTTTTT.

This clonotype was seen more than once but under ten times. This chain links TRBV2 with TRBJ1-3; possible D gene TRBD1, 5 bases. CDR1 is SNHLY and CDR2 is FYNNEI in the germline V gene. The germline V and J ends were trimmed by 6 bases and 0 bases, with 18 bases remaining between them. This CDR3 is built from 17 residues. DNA of the CDR3: TGTGCCAGCAGCCCTCTACAGGTCGAGATCTCTGGAAACACCATATATTTT. Protein product: CASSPLQVEISGNTIYF.

The J gene is TRBJ1-2, the V gene TRBV20-1; D is unclear. Trimming removed 3 bases from V and 5 bases from J, with 22 bases in between. The V gene's germline CDR1 is DFQATT and CDR2 SNEGSKA (reference sequence). This CDR3 has 16 amino acids. The CDR3 region is CSAREVTSSPLYGYTF. DNA for the CDR3: TGCAGTGCTAGGGAGGTAACCTCAAGCCCTCTATATGGCTACACCTTC.

The chain combines TRBV11-3 with TRBJ2-1, with 8 positions matching TRBD1. Losses at the gene ends were 0 bases for V and 4 bases for J; bases not matched to a gene: 5. CDR1 and CDR2 (germline): SGHNT, YENEEA. The CDR3 is 16 residues long. CDR3 in DNA: TGTGCCAGCAGCTTAGAGGCAGGGGGCGGATACAATGAGCAGTTCTTC. This sequence encodes CASSLEAGGGYNEQFF.

This chain connects TRBV3-1 to TRBJ1-2; 7 positions match TRBD1. V lost 4 bases and J lost 6; bases outside the gene matches: 5. Germline CDR1 LGHDT, CDR2 YNNKEL (reference sequence). The CDR3 length is 13 residues. CDR3: CASSLSGTDGYTF. CDR3 DNA sequence: TGTGCCAGCAGCCTCAGCGGGACAGATGGCTACACCTTC.